This TCR beta chain was recovered during a study of cytomegalovirus exposure and HLA in healthy donors. Study conclusions and caveats: Several of the most significant clusters appeared, in a later analysis, to be linked to common viral pathogens. Available immune exposure information was restricted to CMV serostatus only. Some V segments, including TRBV6-2 and TRBV6-3, were excluded as indistinguishable.

As concerns this clone: Its specificity is unknown.

The PCR ran on 60 Vbeta and 13 Jbeta primers. Produced via immunoSEQ multiplex PCR; TCRdb's table is partial and in-frame only. The sample shows some 150,000 clones, roughly 76% of them seen only once. V shed 3 bases and J shed 1 base, with 16 bases lying between them. The CDR3 is 16 residues long. Germline assignment: CDR1 SNHLY and CDR2 FYNNEI. The chain employs TRBV2 and TRBJ2-7; D perhaps matches TRBD2 (6 bases). The sample consisted of PBMCs. This receptor was identified in a female donor in good health and CMV-seronegative. DNA for the CDR3: TGTGCCAGCAGTGAGAAGCGTGTGGAGGGTTCCTACGAGCAGTACTTC. Translated, it gives CASSEKRVEGSYEQYF.